This passage covers 26 T cell receptor beta chains from one sample sequenced in a study of blood T cells in healthy people across ages. A second PCR, run for 7 to 11 cycles, used a sample-barcoded 5' primer plus a J-beta primer mix. TCRdb analysed the 5' RACE reads with MiXCR anew, one entry per CDR3 protein. The sample holds fewer than 800,000 distinct CDR3 sequences, roughly 21% seen once. The specimen was blood. These receptors were obtained from a man in his sixties or seventies in good health.

Concerning this clonotype: This clone may be a read error of a much larger clone one base away. V and J are TRBV10-3 and TRBJ2-5, with TRBD2 identical over 8 bases. CDR1 is ENHRY and CDR2 is SYGVKD in the germline V gene. The CDR3 is made up of 14 amino acids. V shed 10 bases and J 5 bases; nucleotides not matched to a gene: 12. Here the CDR3 reads CATFGRAPWETQYF. The CDR3 region has the DNA TGTGCCACCTTCGGGAGGGCCCCGTGGGAGACCCAGTACTTC.

The V call is TRBV18, the J call TRBJ2-7; 7 bases line up with TRBD2. The germline V gene encodes CDR1 KGHSH and CDR2 LQKENI. The CDR3 loop spans 14 amino acids. J lost 8 bases, V lost 5 bases, and 12 bases had no gene match. CDR3: CASSVGAGARQQYF. Here the CDR3 DNA reads TGTGCCAGCTCAGTTGGCGCGGGAGCTCGCCAGCAGTACTTC.

This clonotype showed up just a few times. The chain combines TRBV29-1 with TRBJ2-4, with 8 bases fitting TRBD1. The germline CDR1 and CDR2 sequences are SQVTM and ANQGSEA. The ends lost 3 bases at V and 1 base at J; junction bases unmatched: 5. CDR3 size: 15 residues. The CDR3 DNA is TGCAGCGTTGAGGAGACAGGGGTTGCCAAAAACATTCAGTACTTC. Its protein is CSVEETGVAKNIQYF.

This clonotype was observed a few times. This chain uses TRBV7-2 with TRBJ2-4; the D gene is possibly TRBD2 (6 bases). Germline CDR1 reads SGHTA; CDR2 reads FQGNSA. The V gene lost 5 bases and the J gene lost 4 bases, with 9 bases spanning the gap. The CDR3 runs to 13 residues. CDR3 amino acids: CASSMGLKNIQYF. The CDR3 nucleotides are TGTGCCAGCAGCATGGGACTTAAAAACATTCAGTACTTC.

There are a few counts of this clonotype. The J gene is TRBJ1-4, the V gene TRBV7-9; tentative D call: TRBD1 (6 bases). Per the germline V gene, CDR1 is SEHNR and CDR2 is FQNEAQ (reference sequence). The V gene lost 3 bases and the J gene lost 3 bases, with 14 bases spanning the gap. The CDR3 spans 16 residues. The CDR3 reads CASSFSGAKANEKLFF. For the CDR3, the DNA is TGTGCCAGCAGCTTCTCGGGGGCAAAGGCTAATGAAAAACTGTTTTTT.

This clonotype was seen more than once but under ten times. The chain carries TRBV7-2 and TRBJ2-1; no firm D call. Germline V gives CDR1 SGHTA, CDR2 FQGNSA. With 2 bases removed from V and 9 bases from J, the gap between germline ends came to 11 bases. The CDR3 totals 13 residues. The CDR3 protein is CASSLRLGSEQFF. In nucleotides, the CDR3 is TGTGCCAGCAGCTTACGCCTAGGCAGTGAGCAGTTCTTC.

The V gene is TRBV4-1, the J gene TRBJ1-1; possible D gene TRBD1, 6 bases. CDR3 length equals 12 residues. V gave up 3 bases and J gave up 9 bases, with 11 bases separating them. Germline CDR1 MGHRA, CDR2 YSYEKL. CDR3 bases: TGCGCCAGCAGCCAGGGGACAAGGCAAGCTTTCTTT. Translated: CASSQGTRQAFF.

This clonotype showed up just a few times. The chain employs TRBV6-2 or TRBV6-3 and TRBJ2-3; the match to TRBD2 covers 7 bases. Looked up from germline, CDR1 is MNHEY and CDR2 is SVGEGT. V gave up 7 bases and J gave up 2 bases; unmatched junction bases: 9. The CDR3 contains 15 residues. The CDR3 nucleotides read TGTGCCAGCACCCACCTCGCGGGAGTCACAGATACGCAGTATTTT. Protein product: CASTHLAGVTDTQYF.

In this sample, this clonotype turned up many times. The chain is built from TRBV6-1 and TRBJ2-7, with TRBD2 matching 9 bases. The CDR3 has 16 residues. Germline assignment: CDR1 MNHNS and CDR2 SASEGT. V dropped 1 base and J dropped 2; count of bases not matched to a gene: 6. CDR3 DNA sequence: TGTGCCAGCAGTGAAGGGGCAGCGGGAGGAGCCTACGAGCAGTACTTC. Translated, it gives CASSEGAAGGAYEQYF.

As regards this clonotype: The junction does not match germline at one end; this may be a read error. The chain combines TRBV20-1 with TRBJ2-7; 7 bases map to TRBD2. The CDR3 totals 13 residues. Germline V CDR1 and CDR2: DFQATT, SNEGSKA (reference sequence). This CDR3 is CSANGGRVYVQYF. For the CDR3, the DNA is TGCAGTGCTAACGGCGGGAGAGTGTACGTGCAGTACTTC.

The DNA for the CDR3 is TGCGCCAGCAGCTTGGTGGGACAGATCCAAGAGACCCAGTACTTC. Protein sequence: CASSLVGQIQETQYF. V is TRBV5-1 and J is TRBJ2-5; 7 bases match TRBD1. With 0 bases clipped from V and 1 base from J, the junction kept 3 bases outside the gene matches. CDR1 SGHRS and CDR2 YFSETQ come from the germline V gene. This CDR3 is 15 amino acids long.

This clonotype was counted a few times. Its ends do not fully match the called genes, so a read error is possible. This chain connects TRBV20-1 to TRBJ2-5, with 10 nucleotides matching TRBD2. The germline V gene encodes CDR1 DFQATT and CDR2 SNEGSKA (reference sequence). There are 14 residues in the CDR3. CDR3 loop: CSAPGTSAWDEQSF. The CDR3, as DNA: TGCAGTGCTCCCGGGACTAGCGCCTGGGATGAGCAGTCCTTC.

This clonotype has only one observation. V usage is TRBV7-9 and J usage is TRBJ2-5; D gene unclear. The CDR3 consists of 14 residues. Trimming pared 5 bases from V and 1 base from J, leaving 11 bases between. Germline CDR1 is SEHNR and CDR2 is FQNEAQ (reference sequence). Written as DNA, the CDR3 is TGTGCCAGCAGCATAACAGATATCCAAGAGACCCAGTACTTC. It translates to CASSITDIQETQYF. The full variable domain, completed using reference TRBV7-9 and TRBJ2-5, is DTGVSQNPRHKITKRGQNVTFRCDPISEHNRLYWYRQTLGQGPEFLTYFQNEAQLEKSRLLSDRFSAERPKGSFSTLEIQRTEQGDSAMYLCASSITDIQETQYFGPGTRLLVL.

Concerning this clonotype itself: One end of the junction is discordant with germline, which a read error may explain. This sequence joins TRBV7-2 and TRBJ1-5; D not certain. Per the germline V gene, CDR1 is SGHTA and CDR2 is FQGNSA. This CDR3 has 13 amino acids. CDR3 coding DNA: TGTGCCAGCAGCCCCTATTTCGATCAGCTCCAGCATTTT. Protein: CASSPYFDQLQHF.

This chain uses TRBV4-1 with TRBJ2-2, with D unclear. V lost 4 bases and J lost 1, with 10 bases in between. Germline CDR1 is MGHRA and CDR2 is YSYEKL. CDR3 length: 15 residues. CDR3 region: CASSPNSRNTGELFF. The CDR3 DNA follows: TGCGCCAGCAGCCCGAATAGCAGGAACACCGGGGAGCTGTTTTTT.

There are a few counts of this clonotype. This chain links TRBV6-5 with TRBJ1-4, with no clear D. The CDR3 consists of 17 residues. Germline V gene sequence: CDR1 MNHEY, CDR2 SVGAGI. V lost 0 bases and J lost 0, with 11 bases in between. CDR3: CASSYSGRRSTNEKLFF. DNA for the CDR3: TGTGCCAGCAGTTACTCAGGAAGGAGATCAACTAATGAAAAACTGTTTTTT.

The chain employs TRBV3-1 and TRBJ2-3; D is unclear. Germline V gene sequence: CDR1 LGHDT, CDR2 YNNKEL (reference sequence). Trimming left V 0 bases short and J 2 bases short, with 0 bases between. The CDR3 runs 12 residues. The CDR3 coding sequence is TGTGCCAGCAGCCAAGACACAGATACGCAGTATTTT. Protein sequence: CASSQDTDTQYF.

The rearrangement links TRBV2 to TRBJ2-7, with a tentative D call TRBD1 (6 bases). Judging by the DNA end, TRBJ2-5 fits better; the J call may be wrong. The CDR3 totals 15 residues. Per the germline V gene, CDR1 is SNHLY and CDR2 is FYNNEI. The CDR3 sequence is CASSPFRQVQETQYF. DNA of the CDR3: TGTGCCAGCAGTCCTTTTCGACAGGTCCAAGAGACCCAGTACTTC.

The V gene is TRBV6-2 or TRBV6-3, the J gene TRBJ2-5; 11 bases map to TRBD2. Near its end, the DNA agrees better with TRBJ2-1, so the J call may be wrong. The CDR3 length is 16 residues. CDR1 MNHEY and CDR2 SVGEGT come from the germline V gene. The CDR3 sequence is CASSPLGVAGGGEQFF. CDR3 nucleotide sequence: TGTGCCAGCAGCCCCCTTGGGGTAGCGGGAGGGGGTGAGCAGTTCTTC.

The genes are TRBV10-3 and TRBJ2-7, with 11 bases identical to TRBD2. The V gene's germline CDR1 is ENHRY and CDR2 SYGVKD. The CDR3 covers 15 residues. Trimming cost V 4 bases and J 3 bases; bases outside gene matches: 5. The CDR3 reads CAISGGLAESYEQYF. The DNA of the CDR3 is TGTGCCATCAGTGGGGGACTAGCGGAGAGCTACGAGCAGTACTTC.

This clonotype has a count of ten or more. This chain connects TRBV28 to TRBJ1-5; D is unclear. CDR1 and CDR2 (germline): MDHEN, SYDVKM. The CDR3 runs 15 residues. Trimming shortened V by 1 base and J by 7 bases, and 14 bases separated the two germline ends. The CDR3 DNA is TGTGCCAGCAGTTTATTACGGGTATTCAGACAGCCCCAGCATTTT. Its translation is CASSLLRVFRQPQHF.

This clonotype was detected a few times. The V call is TRBV7-2, the J call TRBJ2-1, with 12 bases matching TRBD2. The length of the CDR3 is 18 residues. V trimming: 1 base; J trimming: 8 bases; junction bases outside the gene matches: 12. Per the germline V gene, CDR1 is SGHTA and CDR2 is FQGNSA. The CDR3: CASSLEPGASGRAYEQFF. The CDR3 bases are TGTGCCAGCAGCTTAGAGCCGGGGGCTAGCGGGAGGGCCTATGAGCAGTTCTTC.

The chain recombines TRBV20-1 with TRBJ2-5; 12 nucleotides agree with TRBD2. V gave up 4 bases and J gave up 5 bases; unmatched junction bases: 5. CDR1 is DFQATT, CDR2 SNEGSKA, per germline (reference sequence). There are 14 residues in the CDR3. CDR3 in amino acids: CSAKLAGGSETQYF. Here the CDR3 DNA reads TGCAGTGCTAAACTAGCGGGAGGTTCTGAGACCCAGTACTTC.

In its sample, this clonotype was seen many times. The V call is TRBV12-3 or TRBV12-4, the J call TRBJ2-5; TRBD1 might be the D (5 bases). V was pared by 0 bases and J by 1 base, with 9 bases between. This CDR3 is 15 amino acids long. CDR3 in amino acids: CASSLADNFQETQYF. CDR3 bases: TGTGCCAGCAGTTTAGCGGACAATTTCCAAGAGACCCAGTACTTC.

This clonotype was seen only a few times. The chain couples TRBV6-2 or TRBV6-3 to TRBJ2-7; unclear D gene. The CDR3 spans 11 residues. Trimming cost V 6 bases and J 5 bases, with 8 bases left between them. Germline CDR1 MNHEY, CDR2 SVGEGT. The CDR3 loop is CASRAGNEQYF. The CDR3 DNA reads TGTGCCAGCAGGGCTGGGAACGAGCAGTACTTC.

The chain couples TRBV7-9 to TRBJ2-3; D is uncertain. The CDR3 has 10 amino acids. Germline V gives CDR1 SEHNR, CDR2 FQNEAQ (reference sequence). The CDR3 protein is CAGSGDTQYF. Written as DNA, the CDR3 is TGTGCAGGATCCGGAGATACGCAGTATTTT.